This passage covers 18 T cell receptor beta chains from one sample sequenced in a study of shared clonotypes between healthy human individuals. The naive CD8 population came from CD45RO-negative cells selected for CCR7, without terminally differentiated effector memory CD45RA+ cells. Assay: immunoSEQ multiplex PCR; the TCRdb copy retains only in-frame clones and omits some. The sample shows about 610,000 clones, roughly 95% of them seen only once. The specimen sequenced was naive CD8+ T cells sorted from blood. These receptor sequences come from a woman in her 30s in good health.

The chain links TRBV7-8 to TRBJ2-6; no reliable D call. Trimming left V 2 bases short and J 1 base short, with 12 bases between. Per the germline V gene, CDR1 is SGHVS and CDR2 is FQNEAQ. The CDR3 contains 17 residues. The CDR3 region is CASSLTTTASGANVLTF. The CDR3 nucleotides read TGTGCCAGCAGCTTAACCACTACGGCTTCTGGGGCCAACGTCCTGACTTTC.

The chain has TRBV28 and TRBJ2-7, with unresolved D. CDR1 and CDR2 (germline): MDHEN, SYDVKM. V was cut by 1 base and J by 2 bases, with 15 bases left in between. This CDR3 contains 16 residues. In DNA, the CDR3 is TGTGCCAGCAGTTTATCAGCCGGACCCCGACCCTACGAGCAGTACTTC. It specifies CASSLSAGPRPYEQYF.

The gene calls are TRBV7-8 and TRBJ1-5; D uncertain. The germline gives CDR1 SGHVS, CDR2 FQNEAQ. The length of the CDR3 is 14 residues. Trimming pared 7 bases from V and 0 bases from J, leaving 10 bases between. The CDR3 DNA reads as TGTGCCAGCATCGAAGGGTATAGCAATCAGCCCCAGCATTTT. Translating it yields CASIEGYSNQPQHF. Combining the CDR3 with reference TRBV7-8 and TRBJ1-5 gives the whole variable domain GAGVSQSPRYKVAKRGQDVALRCDPISGHVSLFWYQQALGQGPEFLTYFQNEAQLDKSGLPSDRFFAERPEGSVSTLKIQRTQQEDSAVYLCASIEGYSNQPQHFGDGTRLSIL.

In the case of this clone: The identical CDR3 is also encoded by other nucleotide sequences in the sample. The chain uses TRBV6-5 and TRBJ2-1, with a weak D call TRBD2 (6 bases). The CDR3 is 15 residues long. Germline-derived CDR1 and CDR2 are MNHEY and SVGAGI. Trimming left V 0 bases short and J 0 bases short, with 6 bases between. This CDR3 is CASSYSGSSYNEQFF. The CDR3 DNA follows: TGTGCCAGCAGTTACTCCGGGAGCTCCTACAATGAGCAGTTCTTC.

This chain joins TRBV4-1 and TRBJ1-6; D is undetermined. This CDR3 spans 13 amino acids. Trimming removed 3 bases from V and 5 bases from J, with 5 bases in between. Germline-derived CDR1 and CDR2 are MGHRA and YSYEKL. The CDR3 nucleotides read TGCGCCAGCAGCCAGCACAATAATTCACCCCTCCACTTT. It translates to CASSQHNNSPLHF.

The CDR3 is CASSLAPIRDTHSNQPQHF. Written as DNA, the CDR3 is TGTGCCAGTAGTTTGGCCCCAATCCGGGACACCCATAGCAATCAGCCCCAGCATTTT. V is TRBV19 and J is TRBJ1-5, with D possibly TRBD1 on 6 matching bases. Germline assignment: CDR1 LNHDA and CDR2 SQIVND (reference sequence). V lost 5 bases and J lost 0, with 23 bases in between. This CDR3 region has 19 residues.

CDR3 DNA sequence: TGTGCCAGCACCTATAGTTCCCCCACCGGGGAGCTGTTTTTT. Translated, it gives CASTYSSPTGELFF. V and J are TRBV6-6 and TRBJ2-2; unclear D gene. Germline V gives CDR1 MNHNY, CDR2 SVGAGI (reference sequence). With 7 bases removed from V and 4 bases from J, the gap between germline ends came to 13 bases. CDR3 length equals 14 residues.

This clone was observed once. This chain uses TRBV6-5 with TRBJ2-7, with D unresolved. The CDR3 contains 12 residues. Germline assignment: CDR1 MNHEY and CDR2 SVGAGI. Trimming left V 7 bases short and J 1 base short, with 8 bases between. The DNA of the CDR3 is TGTGCCAGCACAGTGTCTTCCTACGAGCAGTACTTC. It yields the protein CASTVSSYEQYF.

This rearrangement joins TRBV29-1 to TRBJ2-1; D is undetermined. This CDR3 comprises 13 residues. With 2 bases removed from V and 10 bases from J, the gap between germline ends came to 15 bases. Germline CDR1 is SQVTM and CDR2 is ANQGSEA. Written as DNA, the CDR3 is TGCAGCGTTGAAAGCCCCTACCCAGAAGAGCAGTTCTTC. Its protein product is CSVESPYPEEQFF.

The chain has TRBV9 and TRBJ2-3; 7 bases align to TRBD1. CDR1 is SGDLS and CDR2 is YYNGEE in the germline V gene. This CDR3 spans 14 amino acids. The junction had 6 bases not matched to a gene; V was cut back by 4 bases and J by 4 bases. CDR3 region: CASSLGTAPDTQYF. In DNA, the CDR3 is TGTGCCAGCAGCCTGGGGACAGCCCCAGATACGCAGTATTTT.

J is TRBJ1-4 and V is TRBV7-2; 7 positions match TRBD1. There are 17 residues in the CDR3. Germline CDR1 SGHTA, CDR2 FQGNSA. The junction had 7 bases not matched to a gene; V was cut back by 2 bases and J by 1 base. CDR3 bases: TGTGCCAGCAGCTTATCCCCCCAGGGGGTAACTAATGAAAAACTGTTTTTT. Translated, it gives CASSLSPQGVTNEKLFF.

The J gene is TRBJ2-7, the V gene TRBV11-2; the D is unclear. Germline CDR1 reads SGHAT; CDR2 reads FQNNGV. The ends were cut back, 2 bases at V and 3 bases at J, with 14 bases in the middle. The CDR3 consists of 15 residues. The chain's CDR3 is CASSLSGFPLYEQYF. CDR3 in DNA: TGTGCCAGCAGCTTATCAGGCTTCCCCCTCTACGAGCAGTACTTC.

The genes are TRBV21-1 and TRBJ1-5. TRBV21-1 is flagged as a pseudogene. The CDR3 runs to 13 residues. In DNA, the CDR3 is TGTGCCAGCAGCAAAAACGGTAATCAGCCCCAGCATTTT. Translated, it gives CASSKNGNQPQHF.

V usage is TRBV28 and J usage is TRBJ1-6; D unresolved. CDR3 length: 13 amino acids. V gave up 7 bases and J gave up 9 bases, with 13 bases separating them. Germline CDR1 is MDHEN and CDR2 is SYDVKM. The CDR3 loop is CASKVHPGSPLHF. The CDR3 DNA follows: TGTGCCAGCAAGGTACACCCAGGTTCACCCCTCCACTTT.

The chain links TRBV7-9 to TRBJ1-2, with D tentatively TRBD1 (6 bases). Trimming removed 5 bases at V and 4 bases at J, with 17 bases between. Germline values: CDR1 SEHNR, CDR2 FQNEAQ (reference sequence). This CDR3 spans 15 amino acids. CDR3 in DNA: TGTGCCAGCAGCCGACAGGAACCATTTTTCTATGGCTACACCTTC. This translates into CASSRQEPFFYGYTF.

The rearrangement links TRBV28 to TRBJ2-7, with 7 bases aligning to TRBD1. The CDR3 contains 15 residues. CDR1 and CDR2 (germline): MDHEN, SYDVKM. The trim removed 2 bases at V and 6 bases at J, leaving 10 bases unmatched. CDR3 DNA: TGTGCCAGCAGTTTAACAGGGGTCCGGAGTGGCGAGCAGTACTTC. It is translated as CASSLTGVRSGEQYF.

The chain is built from TRBV28 and TRBJ2-7, with 14 bases matching TRBD2. Trimming removed 5 bases from V and 4 bases from J; junction bases left unmatched: 16. Per the germline V gene, CDR1 is MDHEN and CDR2 is SYDVKM. The CDR3 is 19 amino acids. CDR3 sequence reads: CASSPQRTGTSGSQYEQYF. The CDR3 coding sequence is TGTGCCAGCAGTCCCCAGAGAACCGGGACTAGCGGGAGCCAGTACGAGCAGTACTTC.

This clone was recorded once. This rearrangement joins TRBV14 to TRBJ1-2; 7 positions match TRBD1. Germline CDR1 SGHDN, CDR2 FVKESK. The junction had 11 bases not matched to a gene; V was cut back by 7 bases and J by 3 bases. The CDR3 runs to 15 residues. The CDR3 spells CASIKDRAEDYGYTF. The CDR3 region has the DNA TGTGCCAGCATCAAAGACAGGGCAGAAGACTATGGCTACACCTTC.